This TCR beta chain was obtained from a study of T cells expressing NK-cell markers. TCRdb reworked the 5' RACE reads into one entry per CDR3 protein, no DNA. This table lists 500,000 to 700,000 distinct CDR3 sequences. This receptor was obtained from a man younger than 35 in good health. The material sequenced was blood T cells: a sorted CD56 or NKG2C T cell subset, CD4+ or CD8+ T cells, or bulk PBMC T cells (not recorded which).

The CDR3 loop reads CATSDRHSGQGVGELFF. The V gene is TRBV24-1, the J gene TRBJ2-2; with no DNA, the TCRdb D assignment of TRBD1 cannot be verified. Per the germline V gene, CDR1 is KGHDR and CDR2 is SFDVKD. The length of the CDR3 is 17 residues.